These 18 T cell receptor beta chains share one sample of origin, sequenced in a study of shared clonotypes between healthy human individuals. The repertoire was sequenced with immunoSEQ multiplex PCR; TCRdb's copy has only in-frame clones and lacks some. The sample has roughly 300,000 clones; roughly 84% are singletons. The sequenced material came from memory CD8+ T cells sorted from blood. The subset is: CD45RO+ cells pooled with CCR7-negative TemRA cells. These receptors all come from a man aged 18 to 29 in good health.

This chain connects TRBV5-5 to TRBJ2-3; no definite D call. Per germline, CDR1 SGHKS and CDR2 YYEKEE (reference sequence). This CDR3 has 14 amino acids. V was pared by 2 bases and J by 3 bases, with 10 bases between. This chain's CDR3 is CASSFLMGTDTQYF. In DNA, the CDR3 is TGTGCCAGCAGCTTTCTAATGGGAACAGATACGCAGTATTTT.

The V gene is TRBV28, the J gene TRBJ2-3; 10 nucleotides align to TRBD1. The germline V gene encodes CDR1 MDHEN and CDR2 SYDVKM. With 5 bases clipped from V and 0 bases from J, the junction kept 8 bases outside the gene matches. The CDR3 has 17 residues. The CDR3, as DNA: TGTGCCAGCAGTGGACAGGGGGTTCCATCCAGCACAGATACGCAGTATTTT. Amino acids: CASSGQGVPSSTDTQYF. Full variable domain (outside the CDR3, taken from reference TRBV28 and TRBJ2-3): DVKVTQSSRYLVKRTGEKVFLECVQDMDHENMFWYRQDPGLGLRLIYFSYDVKMKEKGDIPEGYSVSREKKERFSLILESASTNQTSMYLCASSGQGVPSSTDTQYFGPGTRLTVL.

The chain combines TRBV7-9 with TRBJ2-1; TRBD1 is a possible D gene (5 bases). This CDR3 has 13 residues. The V end lost 4 bases, the J end lost 8 bases, and 12 bases lay between the germline ends. The germline V gene encodes CDR1 SEHNR and CDR2 FQNEAQ (reference sequence). CDR3: CASSWARVHEQFF. CDR3 bases: TGTGCCAGCAGCTGGGCCAGGGTTCATGAGCAGTTCTTC.

CDR3: CASSVEGSQVTDTQYF. Here the CDR3 DNA reads TGTGCCAGCAGCGTAGAGGGAAGTCAGGTTACAGATACGCAGTATTTT. The chain is built from TRBV9 and TRBJ2-3; unclear D gene. The CDR3 contains 16 residues. V gave up 0 bases and J gave up 3 bases, with 14 bases separating them. Germline lookup yields CDR1 SGDLS and CDR2 YYNGEE. The complete variable domain, with remaining parts taken from reference TRBV9 and TRBJ2-3, reads DSGVTQTPKHLITATGQRVTLRCSPRSGDLSVYWYQQSLDQGLQFLIQYYNGEERAKGNILERFSAQQFPDLHSELNLSSLELGDSALYFCASSVEGSQVTDTQYFGPGTRLTVL.

This clone has only one observation. This rearrangement joins TRBV2 to TRBJ2-3, with D perhaps given as TRBD1 or TRBD2 (5 bases each). V was trimmed by 1 base and J by 2 bases, leaving 13 bases between them. The germline V gene encodes CDR1 SNHLY and CDR2 FYNNEI. This CDR3 region has 16 residues. For the CDR3, the DNA is TGTGCCAGCAGTGAAGATCCCGGGACCGACACAGATACGCAGTATTTT. Encoded protein: CASSEDPGTDTDTQYF.

The rearrangement links TRBV6-1 to TRBJ2-7; D call uncertain. Per germline, CDR1 MNHNS and CDR2 SASEGT. This CDR3 spans 13 amino acids. The ends were cut back, 6 bases at V and 0 bases at J, with 9 bases in the middle. Here the CDR3 reads CASRDGLSYEQYF. The CDR3 DNA is TGTGCCAGCAGGGACGGCCTCTCCTACGAGCAGTACTTC.

CDR3 residues: CASSSRQGNNEQFF. CDR3 sequence (DNA): TGTGCCAGCAGTTCCCGACAGGGGAACAATGAGCAGTTCTTC. The chain links TRBV27 to TRBJ2-1; 8 bases are shared with TRBD1. After removal of 4 bases from V and 5 bases from J, the junction contained 4 bases not matched to a gene. Germline loops: CDR1 MNHEY, CDR2 SMNVEV (reference sequence). CDR3 size: 14 residues.

This clone was observed a handful of times. This chain links TRBV30 with TRBJ1-5; TRBD1 matches at 9 bases. The germline CDR1 and CDR2 sequences are GTSNPN and SVGIG (reference sequence). The CDR3 runs 14 residues. Trimming took 0 bases from V and 4 from J; bases not matched to a gene: 1. The CDR3 spells CAWSVGTGNQPQHF. The CDR3 bases are TGTGCCTGGAGTGTTGGGACAGGGAATCAGCCCCAGCATTTT.

The J gene is TRBJ2-7, the V gene TRBV27; D is possibly TRBD1 or TRBD2 (5 bases each). The germline V gene has CDR1 MNHEY and CDR2 SMNVEV (reference sequence). The CDR3 spans 14 residues. The V gene lost 4 bases and the J gene lost 2 bases, with 12 bases spanning the gap. The CDR3 DNA is TGTGCCAGCAGTTGGGGAGACAGCGCCTACGAGCAGTACTTC. It translates to CASSWGDSAYEQYF.

Notes on this clone: The sample carries other DNA sequences with the same CDR3. The chain couples TRBV10-3 to TRBJ2-3; D is uncertain. Germline-derived CDR1 and CDR2 are ENHRY and SYGVKD. V lost 4 bases to trimming and J lost 6 bases, with 5 bases between them. The length of the CDR3 is 11 residues. The CDR3 DNA follows: TGTGCCATCAGTGGGTCTGATACGCAGTATTTT. This encodes CAISGSDTQYF.

The V gene is TRBV30, the J gene TRBJ1-1; tentatively, D is TRBD1 (5 bases). CDR1 is GTSNPN and CDR2 is SVGIG in the germline V gene (reference sequence). The CDR3 contains 14 residues. V lost 2 bases and J lost 3, with 13 bases in between. CDR3 DNA sequence: TGTGCCTGGAGTTATCCGGGAGGGGACACTGAAGCTTTCTTT. This gives the protein CAWSYPGGDTEAFF.

The J gene is TRBJ2-1, the V gene TRBV5-1, with 16 bases identical to TRBD2. CDR1 and CDR2 (germline): SGHRS, YFSETQ. CDR3 size: 20 residues. Trimming took 0 bases from V and 4 from J; bases not matched to a gene: 10. Here the CDR3 reads CASSLVTEAGLAGGYNEQFF. The CDR3 region has the DNA TGCGCCAGCAGCTTGGTAACTGAAGCGGGACTAGCGGGAGGGTACAATGAGCAGTTCTTC.

The gene calls are TRBV7-9 and TRBJ2-1; D is unclear. CDR3 length: 17 amino acids. The V gene's germline CDR1 is SEHNR and CDR2 FQNEAQ (reference sequence). V lost 1 base and J 0 bases, leaving 13 bases between the germline ends. The CDR3 DNA reads as TGTGCCAGCAGCTTAGGAAATAGGCTAAGCTCCTACAATGAGCAGTTCTTC. As protein: CASSLGNRLSSYNEQFF.

The chain is built from TRBV2 and TRBJ1-6; D gene ambiguous. Trimming shortened V by 2 bases and J by 8 bases, and 7 bases separated the two germline ends. This CDR3 spans 13 amino acids. Germline V gene sequence: CDR1 SNHLY, CDR2 FYNNEI. The CDR3 DNA is TGTGCCAGCAGTGAATTTAGGGATTCACCCCTCCACTTT. It translates to CASSEFRDSPLHF.

J is TRBJ1-5 and V is TRBV6-6; no definite D call. The CDR3 has 14 amino acids. Germline V gene lookup returns CDR1 MNHNY and CDR2 SVGAGI (reference sequence). V lost 1 base and J 2 bases, leaving 6 bases between the germline ends. CDR3 region: CASSYWTGNQPQHF. The CDR3 DNA follows: TGTGCCAGCAGTTACTGGACCGGCAATCAGCCCCAGCATTTT.

This chain connects TRBV10-1 to TRBJ2-7; 8 nucleotides align to TRBD1. Germline V CDR1 and CDR2: WNHNN, SYGVQD (reference sequence). The CDR3 consists of 14 residues. Trimming cost V 2 bases and J 2 bases; bases outside gene matches: 2. The CDR3 region is CASSERDRPYEQYF. For the CDR3, the DNA is TGCGCCAGCAGTGAGCGGGACAGGCCCTACGAGCAGTACTTC.

V and J are TRBV18 and TRBJ2-7, with D perhaps matching TRBD1 or TRBD2 (5 bases each). Trimming took 4 bases from V and 2 from J, leaving 9 bases between them. The germline CDR1 and CDR2 sequences are KGHSH and LQKENI. This CDR3 has 13 amino acids. CDR3 protein: CASSLGAAYEQYF. The DNA for the CDR3 is TGTGCCAGCTCACTCGGGGCCGCCTACGAGCAGTACTTC.

This rearrangement joins TRBV13 to TRBJ2-1; D is possibly TRBD1 or TRBD2 (5 bases each). V was cut by 4 bases and J by 0 bases, with 10 bases left in between. In germline, CDR1 is PRHDT, CDR2 FYEKMQ (reference sequence). CDR3 length: 15 amino acids. The chain's CDR3 is CASSSGQISYNEQFF. CDR3 DNA: TGTGCCAGCAGCTCGGGGCAAATCTCCTACAATGAGCAGTTCTTC.